The 4 T cell receptor beta chains below were found in one sample sequenced in a study of T-cell reconstitution after alpha-beta-depleted transplantation in children. Researchers prepared the TCRbeta library using unique molecular identifiers, the study reports. Each CDR3 protein gets one entry after TCRdb re-called the PCR reads with MiXCR. The sample comprises approximately 400,000 distinct CDR3 sequences, around 16% of which are singletons, and 25% to 30% rests with the top ten. Source: PBMCs, mostly from graft donor cells, taken 360 days after TCRalphabeta/CD19-depleted stem cell transplant. Receptors were obtained from a boy less than two years old who had a stem cell transplant for Wiskott-Aldrich syndrome, so the T cells may come from the graft donor.

Only a few counts were recorded for this clonotype. The CDR3 DNA reads TGCAGTGCTGAGACAGGGACCTACGAGCAGTACTTC. It codes for CSAETGTYEQYF. V is TRBV20-1 and J is TRBJ2-7, with 7 bases identical to TRBD1. CDR3 size: 12 residues. Germline V CDR1 and CDR2: DFQATT, SNEGSKA (reference sequence). V lost 5 bases to trimming and J lost 2 bases; unmatched junction nucleotides: 3.

The chain is built from TRBV20-1 and TRBJ2-7; D perhaps matches TRBD2 (6 bases). CDR3 length equals 14 residues. Trimming removed 3 bases from V and 3 bases from J, with 15 bases in between. The germline V gene has CDR1 DFQATT and CDR2 SNEGSKA (reference sequence). The CDR3 spells CSASGGTDSYEQYF. The CDR3 DNA is TGCAGTGCTAGTGGGGGGACGGATAGCTACGAGCAGTACTTC.

This clonotype appeared a few times. The rearrangement uses TRBV7-8 and TRBJ2-3; D is undetermined. Deletions cut 7 bases from V and 2 bases from J, with 7 bases between. Germline-derived CDR1 and CDR2 are SGHVS and FQNEAQ. The CDR3 is made up of 12 amino acids. The CDR3 region has the DNA TGTGCCAGCACTCCCCTCACAGATACGCAGTATTTT. Translation: CASTPLTDTQYF.

In this sample, this clonotype turned up a few times. V is TRBV28 and J is TRBJ2-1; a possible D gene is TRBD2 (6 bases). From germline, CDR1 is MDHEN and CDR2 SYDVKM. Trimming removed 7 bases at V and 7 bases at J, with 20 bases between. The CDR3 loop spans 15 amino acids. CDR3 in DNA: TGTGCCAGCAAAAGTCCATTGGTGGGGGGAAATGAGCAGTTCTTC. It codes for CASKSPLVGGNEQFF.